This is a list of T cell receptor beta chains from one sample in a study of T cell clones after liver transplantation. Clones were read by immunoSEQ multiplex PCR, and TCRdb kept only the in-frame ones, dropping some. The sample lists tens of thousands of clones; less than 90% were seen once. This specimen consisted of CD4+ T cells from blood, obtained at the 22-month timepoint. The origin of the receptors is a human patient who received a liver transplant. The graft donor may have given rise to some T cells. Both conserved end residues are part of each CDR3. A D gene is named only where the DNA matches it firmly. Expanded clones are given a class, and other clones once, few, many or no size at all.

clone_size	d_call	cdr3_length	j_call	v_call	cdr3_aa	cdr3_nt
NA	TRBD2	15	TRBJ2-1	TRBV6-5	CASNPLGEGSNEQFF	TGTGCCAGCAACCCGTTGGGGGAGGGGAGTAATGAGCAGTTCTTC
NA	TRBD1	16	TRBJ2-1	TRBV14	CASSQIYGTGYNEQFF	TGTGCCAGCAGCCAAATATATGGGACAGGGTACAATGAGCAGTTCTTC
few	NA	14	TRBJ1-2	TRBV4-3	CASSQEGRLGGYTF	TGCGCCAGCAGCCAAGAAGGACGATTAGGGGGCTACACCTTC
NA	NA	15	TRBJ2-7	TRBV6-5	CASSYYRGGSYEQYF	TGTGCCAGCAGTTACTATAGGGGCGGCTCCTACGAGCAGTACTTC
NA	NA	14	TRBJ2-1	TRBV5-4	CASSLFGTEKAQFF	TGTGCCAGCAGCTTGTTTGGCACGGAAAAGGCGCAGTTCTTC
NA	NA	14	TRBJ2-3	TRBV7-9	CASSLTGRSDTQYF	TGTGCCAGCAGCTTAACGGGACGGTCGGATACGCAGTATTTT
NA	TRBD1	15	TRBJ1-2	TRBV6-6	CASSYLTQGKSGYTF	TGTGCCAGCAGTTACTTAACACAGGGGAAAAGTGGCTACACCTTC
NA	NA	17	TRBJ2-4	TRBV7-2	CASSLFPIGSAKNIQYF	TGTGCCAGCAGCTTATTCCCCATCGGGTCAGCCAAAAACATTCAGTACTTC
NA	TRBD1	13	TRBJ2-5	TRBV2	CASSPGTGAPRYF	TGTGCCAGCAGTCCCGGGACAGGGGCTCCCCGGTACTTC
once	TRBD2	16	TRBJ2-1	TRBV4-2	CASSQERTSVNNEQFF	TGTGCCAGCAGCCAAGAGAGAACTAGCGTGAACAATGAGCAGTTCTTC
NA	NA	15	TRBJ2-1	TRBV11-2	CASSSQSRAVNEQFF	TGTGCCAGCAGCTCCCAGTCTCGGGCCGTCAATGAGCAGTTCTTC
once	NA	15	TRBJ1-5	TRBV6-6	CASSYGGYSNQPQHF	TGTGCCAGCAGTTATGGCGGGTATAGCAATCAGCCCCAGCATTTT
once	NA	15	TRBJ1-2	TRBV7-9	CASSLQDLLSGGYTF	TGTGCCAGCAGCTTACAGGACCTACTTAGTGGTGGCTACACCTTC
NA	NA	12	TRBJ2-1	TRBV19	CASTGFLNEQFF	TGTGCCAGTACCGGCTTTTTAAATGAGCAGTTCTTC
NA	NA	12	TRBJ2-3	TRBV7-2	CASSYPTSTQYF	TGTGCCAGCAGCTATCCGACATCCACGCAGTATTTT
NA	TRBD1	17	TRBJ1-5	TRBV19	CASRYRTGTISNQPQHF	TGTGCCTCAAGGTATAGGACAGGGACAATCAGCAATCAGCCCCAGCATTTT
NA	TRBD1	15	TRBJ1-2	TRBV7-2	CASSLALDRVYGYTF	TGTGCCAGCAGCTTAGCCCTGGACAGGGTCTATGGCTACACCTTC
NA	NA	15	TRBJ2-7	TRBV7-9	CASSLARTGTYEQYF	TGTGCCAGCAGCTTAGCCCGTACGGGGACCTACGAGCAGTACTTC
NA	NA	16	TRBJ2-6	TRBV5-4	CASRGTGSLGANVLTF	TGTGCCAGCAGAGGTACAGGGAGTCTAGGGGCCAACGTCCTGACTTTC
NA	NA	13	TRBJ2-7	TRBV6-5	CASSYLPLAEQYF	TGTGCCAGCAGTTACCTCCCCCTTGCCGAGCAGTACTTC
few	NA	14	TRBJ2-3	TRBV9	CASSGGRITDTQYF	TGTGCCAGCAGCGGGGGGCGAATCACAGATACGCAGTATTTT
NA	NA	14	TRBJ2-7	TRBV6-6	CASRGDGSSYEQYF	TGTGCCAGCAGGGGGGACGGAAGCTCCTACGAGCAGTACTTC
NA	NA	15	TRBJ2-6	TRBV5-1	CASSLTGTGANVLTF	TGCGCCAGCAGCTTGACAGGGACTGGGGCCAACGTCCTGACTTTC
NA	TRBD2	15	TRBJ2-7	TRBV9	CASSVESGSSYEQYF	TGTGCCAGCAGCGTAGAGAGCGGGAGCTCCTACGAGCAGTACTTC
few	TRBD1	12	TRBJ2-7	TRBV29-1	CSVKQGVYEQYF	TGCAGCGTTAAACAGGGGGTCTACGAGCAGTACTTC
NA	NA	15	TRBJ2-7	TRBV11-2	CASSSQGLAPYEQYF	TGTGCCAGCAGCTCCCAGGGGCTAGCCCCCTACGAGCAGTACTTC
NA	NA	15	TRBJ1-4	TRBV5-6	CASSLPTGGREKLFF	TGTGCCAGCAGCCTGCCGACAGGAGGTCGGGAAAAACTGTTTTTT
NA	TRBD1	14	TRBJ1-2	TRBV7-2	CASSPGGLQRGYTF	TGTGCCAGCAGCCCAGGGGGTCTCCAGAGGGGCTACACCTTC
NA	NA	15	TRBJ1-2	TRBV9	CASSVGLKKDYGYTF	TGTGCCAGCAGCGTCGGACTCAAGAAGGACTATGGCTACACCTTC
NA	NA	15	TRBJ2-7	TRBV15	CATSPMGSQTYEQYF	TGTGCCACCAGCCCTATGGGGTCTCAGACCTACGAGCAGTACTTC
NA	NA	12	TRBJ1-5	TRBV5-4	CASSHEDRPQHF	TGTGCCAGCAGCCACGAGGACCGGCCCCAGCATTTT
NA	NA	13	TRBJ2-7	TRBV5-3	CARSWEKDGEQYF	TGTGCCAGAAGCTGGGAAAAAGATGGAGAGCAGTACTTC
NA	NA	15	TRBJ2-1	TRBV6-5	CASSYSKGSYNEQFF	TGTGCCAGCAGTTACTCAAAGGGTTCCTACAATGAGCAGTTCTTC
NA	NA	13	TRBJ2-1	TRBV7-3	CASSSSRNNEQFF	TGTGCCAGCAGCAGCTCTCGGAACAATGAGCAGTTCTTC
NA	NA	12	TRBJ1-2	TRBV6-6	CASSYRGYGYTF	TGTGCCAGCAGTTACCGGGGGTATGGCTACACCTTC
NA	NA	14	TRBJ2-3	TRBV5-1	CASSFGQNTDTQYF	TGCGCCAGCAGCTTCGGACAGAACACAGATACGCAGTATTTT
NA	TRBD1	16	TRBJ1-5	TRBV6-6	CASSFQQGAGDQPQHF	TGTGCCAGCAGTTTCCAACAGGGGGCAGGCGATCAGCCCCAGCATTTT
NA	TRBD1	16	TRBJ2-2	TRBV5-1	CASSFRGQGLTGELFF	TGCGCCAGCAGCTTCCGAGGACAGGGACTCACCGGGGAGCTGTTTTTT
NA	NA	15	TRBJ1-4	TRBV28	CASSPSGARDEKLFF	TGTGCCAGCAGCCCCTCGGGGGCGCGGGATGAAAAACTGTTTTTT
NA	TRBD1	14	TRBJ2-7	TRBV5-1	CASSSRTGGYEQYF	TGCGCCAGCAGCTCCCGGACAGGGGGGTACGAGCAGTACTTC